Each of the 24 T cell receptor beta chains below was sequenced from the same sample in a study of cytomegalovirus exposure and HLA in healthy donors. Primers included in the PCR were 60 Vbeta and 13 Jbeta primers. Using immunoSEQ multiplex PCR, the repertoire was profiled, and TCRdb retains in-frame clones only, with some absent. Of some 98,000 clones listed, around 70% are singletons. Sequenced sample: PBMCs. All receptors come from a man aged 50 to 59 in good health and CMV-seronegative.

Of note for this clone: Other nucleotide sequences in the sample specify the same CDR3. The CDR3 sequence: CASSPQGAGKSRHIQYF. The CDR3 nucleotides are TGTGCCAGCAGCCCCCAGGGGGCGGGAAAGAGTCGGCACATTCAGTACTTC. The rearrangement joins TRBV11-2 to TRBJ2-4, with 8 nucleotides matching TRBD1. The V segment lost 5 bases and the J segment 8 bases; nucleotides outside the gene matches: 17. The germline V gene has CDR1 SGHAT and CDR2 FQNNGV. The CDR3 loop spans 17 amino acids.

The CDR3 nucleotides are TGTGCCAGCAGGAGGAACAGGGAGCTTGGGGCCAACGTCCTGACTTTC. Amino acids: CASRRNRELGANVLTF. The rearrangement uses TRBV2 and TRBJ2-6; D is perhaps TRBD1 (6 bases). Deletions cut 6 bases from V and 3 bases from J, with 15 bases between. The CDR3 extends over 16 amino acids. Germline V gene lookup returns CDR1 SNHLY and CDR2 FYNNEI.

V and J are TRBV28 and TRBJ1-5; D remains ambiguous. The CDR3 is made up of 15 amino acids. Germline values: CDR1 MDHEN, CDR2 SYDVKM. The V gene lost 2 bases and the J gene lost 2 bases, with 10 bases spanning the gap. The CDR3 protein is CASSLDYRGNQPQHF. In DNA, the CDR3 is TGTGCCAGCAGTTTAGATTACCGGGGCAATCAGCCCCAGCATTTT.

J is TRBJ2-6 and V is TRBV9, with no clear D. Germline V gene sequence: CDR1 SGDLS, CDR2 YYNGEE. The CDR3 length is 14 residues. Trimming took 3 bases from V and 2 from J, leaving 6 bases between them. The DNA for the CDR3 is TGTGCCAGCAGCGCCAGTACTGGGGCCAACGTCCTGACTTTC. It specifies CASSASTGANVLTF.

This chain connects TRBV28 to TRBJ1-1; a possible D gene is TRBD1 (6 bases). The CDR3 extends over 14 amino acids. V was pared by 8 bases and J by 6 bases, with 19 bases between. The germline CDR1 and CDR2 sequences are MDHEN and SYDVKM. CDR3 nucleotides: TGTGCCAGCGCCCTGGGGGGGCAAAGTGCTGAAGCTTTCTTT. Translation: CASALGGQSAEAFF.

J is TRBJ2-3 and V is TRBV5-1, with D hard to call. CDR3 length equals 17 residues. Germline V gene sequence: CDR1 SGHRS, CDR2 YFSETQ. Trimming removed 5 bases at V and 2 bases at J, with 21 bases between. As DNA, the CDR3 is TGCGCCAGCAGTTTTGACCCGATAGCCTCCTTCACAGATACGCAGTATTTT. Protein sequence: CASSFDPIASFTDTQYF.

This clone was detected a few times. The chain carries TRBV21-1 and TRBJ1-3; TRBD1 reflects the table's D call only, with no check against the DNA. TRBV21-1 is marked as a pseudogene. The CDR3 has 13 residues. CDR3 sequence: CAQGGDFGNTIYF. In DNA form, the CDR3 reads TGTGCCCAAGGGGGAGACTTTGGAAACACCATATATTTT.

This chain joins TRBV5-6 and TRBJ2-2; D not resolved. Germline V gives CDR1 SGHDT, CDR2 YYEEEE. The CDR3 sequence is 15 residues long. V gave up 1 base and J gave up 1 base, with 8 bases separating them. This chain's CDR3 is CASSLLHLNTGELFF. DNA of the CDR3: TGTGCCAGCAGCTTGTTACATCTGAACACCGGGGAGCTGTTTTTT. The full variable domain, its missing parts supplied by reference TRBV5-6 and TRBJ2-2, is DAGVTQSPTHLIKTRGQQVTLRCSPKSGHDTVSWYQQALGQGPQFIFQYYEEEERQRGNFPDRFSGHQFPNYSSELNVNALLLGDSALYLCASSLLHLNTGELFFGEGSRLTVL.

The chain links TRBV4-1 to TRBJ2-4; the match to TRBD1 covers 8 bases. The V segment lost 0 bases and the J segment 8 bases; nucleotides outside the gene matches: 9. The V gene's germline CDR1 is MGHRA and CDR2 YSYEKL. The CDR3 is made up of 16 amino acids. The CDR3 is CASSQERQGSWDIQYF. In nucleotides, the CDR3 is TGCGCCAGCAGCCAAGAGAGACAGGGGTCGTGGGACATTCAGTACTTC.

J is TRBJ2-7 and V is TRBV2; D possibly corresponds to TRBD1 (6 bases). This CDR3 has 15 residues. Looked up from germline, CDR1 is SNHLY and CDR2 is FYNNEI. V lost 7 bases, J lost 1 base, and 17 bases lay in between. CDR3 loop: CASNNRDLGSYEQYF. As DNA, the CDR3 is TGTGCCAGCAATAACAGGGATCTAGGGTCCTACGAGCAGTACTTC.

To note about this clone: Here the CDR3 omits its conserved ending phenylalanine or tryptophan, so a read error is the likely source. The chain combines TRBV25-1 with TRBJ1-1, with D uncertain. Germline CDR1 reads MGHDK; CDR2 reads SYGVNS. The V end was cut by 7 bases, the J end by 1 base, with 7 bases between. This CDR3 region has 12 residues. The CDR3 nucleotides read TGTGCCAGCACCCGAGGGAACACTGAAGCTTTCCTT. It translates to CASTRGNTEAFL.

CDR3 in DNA: TGTGCCAGCAGCCGCGGACTGACCTACGAGCAGTACTTC. Translated, it gives CASSRGLTYEQYF. This chain uses TRBV7-9 with TRBJ2-7, with a tentative D call TRBD2 (5 bases). Trimming stripped 5 bases from V and 2 bases from J, with 10 bases between. The CDR3 covers 13 residues. CDR1 and CDR2 (germline): SEHNR, FQNEAQ (reference sequence).

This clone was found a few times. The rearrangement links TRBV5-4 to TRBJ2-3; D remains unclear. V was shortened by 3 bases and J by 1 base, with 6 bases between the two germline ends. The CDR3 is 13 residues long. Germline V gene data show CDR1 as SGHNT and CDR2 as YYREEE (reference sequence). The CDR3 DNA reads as TGTGCCAGCAGCTCCCGGGGCACAGATACGCAGTATTTT. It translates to CASSSRGTDTQYF.

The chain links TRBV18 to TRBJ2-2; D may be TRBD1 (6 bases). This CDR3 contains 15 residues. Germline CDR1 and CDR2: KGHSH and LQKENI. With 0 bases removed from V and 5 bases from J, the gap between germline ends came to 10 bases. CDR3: CASSPPGQGTGELFF. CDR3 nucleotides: TGTGCCAGCTCACCACCGGGCCAGGGGACCGGGGAGCTGTTTTTT.

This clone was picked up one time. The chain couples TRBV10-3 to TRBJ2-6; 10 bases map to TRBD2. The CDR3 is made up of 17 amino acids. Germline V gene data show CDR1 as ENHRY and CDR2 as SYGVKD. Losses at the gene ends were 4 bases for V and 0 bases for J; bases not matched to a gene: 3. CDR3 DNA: TGTGCCATCAGTGGATCTAGCGGGAGCTCTGGGGCCAACGTCCTGACTTTC. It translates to CAISGSSGSSGANVLTF.

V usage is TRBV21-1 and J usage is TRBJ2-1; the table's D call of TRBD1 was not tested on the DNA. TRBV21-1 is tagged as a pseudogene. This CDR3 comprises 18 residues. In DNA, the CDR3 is TGTGCCAGCTGTGCCCCTCATTTTAAGGGGTCCTCCTACAATGAGCAGTTCTTC. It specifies CASCAPHFKGSSYNEQFF.

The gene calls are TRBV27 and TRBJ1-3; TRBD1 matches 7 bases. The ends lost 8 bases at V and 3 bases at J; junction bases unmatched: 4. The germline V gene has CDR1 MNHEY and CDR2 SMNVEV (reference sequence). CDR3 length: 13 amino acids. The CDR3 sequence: CASFDRDGNTIYF. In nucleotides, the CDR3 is TGTGCCAGCTTCGACAGGGATGGAAACACCATATATTTT.

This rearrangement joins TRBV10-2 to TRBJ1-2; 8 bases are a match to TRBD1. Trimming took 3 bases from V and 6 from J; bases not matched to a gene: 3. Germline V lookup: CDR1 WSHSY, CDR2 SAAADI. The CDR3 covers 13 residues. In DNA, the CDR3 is TGCGCCAGCAGTGACAGGGGGCTAGATGGCTACACCTTC. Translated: CASSDRGLDGYTF.

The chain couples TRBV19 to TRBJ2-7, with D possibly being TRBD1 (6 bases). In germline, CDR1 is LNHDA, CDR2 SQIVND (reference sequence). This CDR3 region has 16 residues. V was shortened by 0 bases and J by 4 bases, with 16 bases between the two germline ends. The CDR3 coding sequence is TGTGCCAGTAGTATAGATCGAGAGGGGGAGTATTACGAGCAGTACTTC. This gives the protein CASSIDREGEYYEQYF.

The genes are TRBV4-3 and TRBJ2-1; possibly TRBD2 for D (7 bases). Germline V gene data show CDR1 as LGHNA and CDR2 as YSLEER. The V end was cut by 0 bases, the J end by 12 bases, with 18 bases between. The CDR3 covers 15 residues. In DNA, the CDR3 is TGCGCCAGCAGCCAAGATTCGATGGGGGGGCTTGTGCAGTTCTTC. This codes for CASSQDSMGGLVQFF.

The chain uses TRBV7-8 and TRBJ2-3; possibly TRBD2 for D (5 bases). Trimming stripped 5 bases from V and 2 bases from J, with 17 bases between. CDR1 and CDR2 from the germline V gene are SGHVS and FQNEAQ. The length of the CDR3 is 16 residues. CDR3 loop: CASSPDGESNTDTQYF. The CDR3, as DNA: TGTGCCAGCAGCCCGGACGGGGAATCGAACACAGATACGCAGTATTTT.

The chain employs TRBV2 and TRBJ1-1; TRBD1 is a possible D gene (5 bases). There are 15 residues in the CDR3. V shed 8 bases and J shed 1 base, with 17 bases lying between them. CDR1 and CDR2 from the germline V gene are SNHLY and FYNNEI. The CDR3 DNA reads TGTGCCAGCCGACTTTTGGGGGACTCGAACACTGAAGCTTTCTTT. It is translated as CASRLLGDSNTEAFF.

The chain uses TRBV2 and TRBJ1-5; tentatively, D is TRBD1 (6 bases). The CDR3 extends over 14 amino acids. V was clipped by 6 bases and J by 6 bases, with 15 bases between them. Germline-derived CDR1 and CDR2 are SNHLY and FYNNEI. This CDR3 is CASSDRSAGQPQHF. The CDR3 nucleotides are TGTGCCAGCAGCGACAGGTCCGCAGGTCAGCCCCAGCATTTT.

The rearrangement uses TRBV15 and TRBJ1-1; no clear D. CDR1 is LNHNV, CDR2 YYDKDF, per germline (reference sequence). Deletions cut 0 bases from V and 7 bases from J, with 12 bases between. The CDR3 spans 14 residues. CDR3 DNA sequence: TGTGCCACCAGCAGAGAAGGTGTAGCCCATGAAGCTTTCTTT. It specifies CATSREGVAHEAFF. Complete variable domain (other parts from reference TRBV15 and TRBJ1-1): DAMVIQNPRYQVTQFGKPVTLSCSQTLNHNVMYWYQQKSSQAPKLLFHYYDKDFNNEADTPDNFQSRRPNTSFCFLDIRSPGLGDTAMYLCATSREGVAHEAFFGQGTRLTVV.